Each of the 31 T cell receptor beta chains below was sequenced from the same sample in a study of blood T cell repertoires in COVID-19. TCRdb's table, derived via immunoSEQ multiplex PCR, lists solely in-frame clones and lacks some. The sample records 200,000 or so clones, around 86% being singletons. What was sequenced was peripheral blood. Receptors were obtained from a man aged 55 to 70 with acute or convalescent COVID-19.

This clone was recorded a few times. This chain connects TRBV13 to TRBJ2-2; 7 nucleotides match TRBD2. This CDR3 contains 15 residues. V lost 1 base, J lost 4 bases, and 3 bases stayed unmatched. Per germline, CDR1 PRHDT and CDR2 FYEKMQ (reference sequence). For the CDR3, the DNA is TGTGCCAGCAGCTTAGAAGGGACTACCACCGGGGAGCTGTTTTTT. Protein: CASSLEGTTTGELFF.

V usage is TRBV15 and J usage is TRBJ2-7; 9 bases map to TRBD1. V lost 1 base, J lost 0 bases, and 10 bases stayed unmatched. The CDR3 runs to 18 residues. Germline V gene data show CDR1 as LNHNV and CDR2 as YYDKDF (reference sequence). The CDR3 sequence is CATSRGNPGTGISYEQYF. In DNA, the CDR3 is TGTGCCACCAGCAGAGGAAACCCCGGGACAGGGATCTCCTACGAGCAGTACTTC. Full variable domain (remainder filled in from reference TRBV15 and TRBJ2-7): DAMVIQNPRYQVTQFGKPVTLSCSQTLNHNVMYWYQQKSSQAPKLLFHYYDKDFNNEADTPDNFQSRRPNTSFCFLDIRSPGLGDTAMYLCATSRGNPGTGISYEQYFGPGTRLTVT.

The chain couples TRBV18 to TRBJ1-1; TRBD1 might be the D (6 bases). V was pared by 4 bases and J by 1 base, with 10 bases between. Germline CDR1 KGHSH, CDR2 LQKENI. The CDR3 totals 14 residues. The DNA for the CDR3 is TGTGCCAGCTCACTCCCGACAGGGAACACTGAAGCTTTCTTT. Protein sequence: CASSLPTGNTEAFF. The full variable domain, rest sourced from reference TRBV18 and TRBJ1-1, is NAGVMQNPRHLVRRRGQEARLRCSPMKGHSHVYWYRQLPEEGLKFMVYLQKENIIDESGMPKERFSAEFPKEGPSILRIQQVVRGDSAAYFCASSLPTGNTEAFFGQGTRLTVV.

CDR3 DNA sequence: TGTGCCAGCAGTTTGAAGCGGGAGGCTTTCTTT. Translation: CASSLKREAFF. The rearrangement links TRBV6-2 or TRBV6-3 to TRBJ1-1; no firm D call. There are 11 residues in the CDR3. The V gene's germline CDR1 is MNHEY and CDR2 SVGEGT. Trimming left V 4 bases short and J 11 bases short, with 11 bases between.

This clone was detected only once. The chain joins TRBV2 to TRBJ2-7; 7 nucleotides line up with TRBD1. CDR1 is SNHLY, CDR2 FYNNEI, per germline. The CDR3 sequence is 13 residues long. V dropped 8 bases and J dropped 6; count of bases not matched to a gene: 10. CDR3: CASLATGVSEQYF. In DNA form, the CDR3 reads TGTGCCAGCTTAGCAACAGGGGTCTCCGAGCAGTACTTC.

This clone was seen just once. This rearrangement joins TRBV7-8 to TRBJ2-7, with 7 bases fitting TRBD2. The trim removed 2 bases at V and 3 bases at J, leaving 13 bases unmatched. Germline V gene sequence: CDR1 SGHVS, CDR2 FQNEAQ. There are 17 residues in the CDR3. The CDR3 nucleotides read TGTGCCAGCAGCTTAAATGGGGGGGGTATCGACTTCTACGAGCAGTACTTC. Protein product: CASSLNGGGIDFYEQYF.

The J gene is TRBJ2-5, the V gene TRBV10-3; 8 bases agree with TRBD2. Per the germline V gene, CDR1 is ENHRY and CDR2 is SYGVKD. Trimming cost V 2 bases and J 4 bases; bases outside gene matches: 15. CDR3 length: 18 amino acids. CDR3 sequence (DNA): TGTGCCATCAGTGAGACCGATATACCGGGACTAGGCACAGAGACCCAGTACTTC. This translates into CAISETDIPGLGTETQYF.

This clone was found a few times. This rearrangement joins TRBV19 to TRBJ1-2; possible D gene TRBD1, 6 bases. The CDR3 length is 14 residues. The germline gives CDR1 LNHDA, CDR2 SQIVND (reference sequence). Deletions cut 7 bases from V and 2 bases from J, with 14 bases between. The CDR3 spells CASTPRGGNYGYTF. The CDR3 DNA sequence: TGTGCCAGTACCCCGAGGGGGGGAAACTATGGCTACACCTTC.

The CDR3: CASSSRGTNYGYTF. DNA for the CDR3: TGTGCCAGTAGTTCCAGGGGAACGAACTATGGCTACACCTTC. The V and J genes are TRBV19 and TRBJ1-2, with D perhaps matching TRBD1 (6 bases). The CDR3 has 14 amino acids. The V and J ends lost 5 bases and 2 bases respectively, with 12 bases between them. The germline gives CDR1 LNHDA, CDR2 SQIVND (reference sequence).

The rearrangement joins TRBV6-5 to TRBJ1-6; the D gene is possibly TRBD1 (5 bases). V gave up 0 bases and J gave up 6 bases, with 12 bases separating them. Germline values: CDR1 MNHEY, CDR2 SVGAGI. The CDR3 covers 16 residues. CDR3 loop: CASSYSRTGGNSPLHF. CDR3 bases: TGTGCCAGCAGTTACTCGAGAACGGGGGGTAATTCACCCCTCCACTTT.

V gene TRBV29-1 combines with J gene TRBJ2-5, with D perhaps matching TRBD2 (6 bases). Trimming removed 4 bases at V and 5 bases at J, with 8 bases between. The CDR3 contains 11 residues. CDR1 and CDR2 (germline): SQVTM, ANQGSEA. CDR3 DNA: TGCAGCGTTGCGGCGGGGGAGACCCAGTACTTC. Translating it yields CSVAAGETQYF.

The sample holds a few counts of this clone. This chain joins TRBV6-5 and TRBJ1-2; 9 nucleotides agree with TRBD1. Germline CDR1 MNHEY, CDR2 SVGAGI. The CDR3 extends over 15 amino acids. The V gene end was trimmed by 6 bases and the J gene end by 0 bases; junction bases not matched to a gene: 5. CDR3 in amino acids: CASRGRTGANYGYTF. CDR3 nucleotide sequence: TGTGCCAGCAGAGGGAGGACAGGGGCTAACTATGGCTACACCTTC.

In DNA form, the CDR3 reads TGCGCCAGCCGTTTTCTTAGGGGGAATGAGCAGTTCTTC. Translation gives CASRFLRGNEQFF. The J gene is TRBJ2-1, the V gene TRBV5-1, with D possibly matching TRBD1 (6 bases). Trimming took 7 bases from V and 7 from J, leaving 15 bases between them. The CDR3 contains 13 residues. CDR1 and CDR2 (germline): SGHRS, YFSETQ.

This clone was observed once. The chain recombines TRBV20-1 with TRBJ2-7, with a possible D match to TRBD1 (6 bases). Germline assignment: CDR1 DFQATT and CDR2 SNEGSKA (reference sequence). The CDR3 is 11 amino acids. Between the trimmed V and J ends, which lost 5 bases and 5 bases, there was a span of 10 bases. The CDR3 bases are TGCAGTGCTGAACAGGGCGACGAGCAGTACTTC. It is translated as CSAEQGDEQYF.

This clone was seen a handful of times. At one end the junction does not follow the germline gene, possibly because of a read error. CDR3 protein: CASSEFRPGQGNVLF. The CDR3 nucleotides are TGTGCCAGCAGTGAATTCCGGCCGGGACAGGGTAACGTTCTCTTT. The chain recombines TRBV6-1 with TRBJ1-1; 9 bases are a match to TRBD1. CDR1 and CDR2 from the germline V gene are MNHNS and SASEGT. The CDR3 covers 15 residues.

The chain carries TRBV27 and TRBJ2-4; 7 bases fit TRBD1. CDR1 and CDR2 from the germline V gene are MNHEY and SMNVEV (reference sequence). V lost 5 bases, J lost 2 bases, and 9 bases stayed unmatched. The CDR3 sequence is 16 residues long. The chain's CDR3 is CASSPRQGVSKNIQYF. The CDR3 DNA sequence: TGTGCCAGCAGTCCCCGACAGGGTGTTTCCAAAAACATTCAGTACTTC.

J is TRBJ2-3 and V is TRBV4-1, with D perhaps TRBD1 (6 bases). In germline, CDR1 is MGHRA, CDR2 YSYEKL. Trimming removed 4 bases at V and 1 base at J, with 12 bases between. The CDR3 loop spans 15 amino acids. For the CDR3, the DNA is TGCGCCAGCAGCCCCCTGGACAGCGGCACAGATACGCAGTATTTT. The encoded protein is CASSPLDSGTDTQYF.

On this clone: Distinct nucleotide sequences in the sample also encode this CDR3. J is TRBJ1-4 and V is TRBV7-3, with D possibly TRBD1 on 6 matching bases. Trimming stripped 3 bases from V and 3 bases from J, with 8 bases between. CDR3 length: 14 amino acids. Germline values: CDR1 SGHTA, CDR2 FQGTGA. The CDR3 DNA follows: TGTGCCAGCAGCTTGACAGGCCCTAATGAAAAACTGTTTTTT. This sequence encodes CASSLTGPNEKLFF.

This clone has only one observation. The V call is TRBV12-3 or TRBV12-4, the J call TRBJ1-1; D is unresolved. The ends were cut back, 1 base at V and 4 bases at J, with 7 bases in the middle. The CDR3 runs to 13 residues. The CDR3 loop reads CASSLGEGTEAFF. The CDR3 bases are TGTGCCAGCAGTTTAGGGGAGGGCACTGAAGCTTTCTTT.

This chain joins TRBV2 and TRBJ2-7; D perhaps matches TRBD1 (7 bases). V lost 8 bases to trimming and J lost 3 bases, with 8 bases between them. The germline V gene has CDR1 SNHLY and CDR2 FYNNEI. CDR3 length: 11 amino acids. CDR3 nucleotide sequence: TGTGCCAGCCAGGGGGGCTACGAGCAGTACTTC. This sequence encodes CASQGGYEQYF.

The chain links TRBV7-2 to TRBJ1-4; a possible D gene is TRBD1 (6 bases). The CDR3 has 19 residues. Trimming pared 4 bases from V and 8 bases from J, leaving 29 bases between. The V gene's germline CDR1 is SGHTA and CDR2 FQGNSA. The DNA for the CDR3 is TGTGCCAGCAGCTCAGGGGTCCCGGACGGGCCCGTAATGAGGGAAAAACTGTTTTTT. Translating it yields CASSSGVPDGPVMREKLFF.

The chain carries TRBV10-1 and TRBJ2-5; 10 nucleotides line up with TRBD2. Germline V gene sequence: CDR1 WNHNN, CDR2 SYGVQD (reference sequence). Trimming at V came to 0 bases and at J to 6 bases, leaving 13 bases not matched to a gene. CDR3 length: 18 residues. The CDR3 loop is CASSESVLASGGDKTQYF. In DNA form, the CDR3 reads TGCGCCAGCAGTGAGTCTGTTTTAGCTAGCGGGGGAGATAAGACCCAGTACTTC.

This chain links TRBV9 with TRBJ2-1; TRBD2 might be the D (7 bases). With 2 bases removed from V and 6 bases from J, the gap between germline ends came to 24 bases. CDR1 and CDR2 (germline): SGDLS, YYNGEE. The CDR3 consists of 18 residues. The CDR3: CASSVGGCGGPRSNEQFF. The CDR3 DNA sequence: TGTGCCAGCAGCGTTGGGGGTTGCGGGGGCCCTCGGAGCAATGAGCAGTTCTTC. The variable domain in full, with the rest retrieved from reference TRBV9 and TRBJ2-1, is DSGVTQTPKHLITATGQRVTLRCSPRSGDLSVYWYQQSLDQGLQFLIQYYNGEERAKGNILERFSAQQFPDLHSELNLSSLELGDSALYFCASSVGGCGGPRSNEQFFGPGTRLTVL.

In its sample, this clone was seen a few times. The chain uses TRBV4-2 and TRBJ2-7, with 7 bases that match TRBD2. The J segment lost 8 bases and the V segment lost 4 bases, leaving 8 bases of the junction unmatched. Germline lookup yields CDR1 LGHNA and CDR2 YNFKEQ. The CDR3 is made up of 13 amino acids. This CDR3 is CASSPGEGGKQYF. As DNA, the CDR3 is TGTGCCAGCAGCCCGGGGGAGGGTGGCAAGCAGTACTTC.

The rearrangement uses TRBV27 and TRBJ2-5; TRBD2 might be the D (5 bases). The V gene lost 5 bases and the J gene lost 5 bases, with 18 bases spanning the gap. CDR1 and CDR2 from the germline V gene are MNHEY and SMNVEV (reference sequence). The CDR3 has 15 residues. The chain's CDR3 is CASSPRGLGWETQYF. In DNA, the CDR3 is TGTGCCAGCAGTCCCCGGGGATTGGGGTGGGAGACCCAGTACTTC.

This chain uses TRBV12-3 or TRBV12-4 with TRBJ1-5; D perhaps matches TRBD1 (6 bases). Trimming removed 3 bases at V and 7 bases at J, with 10 bases between. The CDR3 covers 13 residues. CDR3 loop: CASSLSGAQPQHF. Here the CDR3 DNA reads TGTGCCAGCAGTTTGTCAGGGGCCCAGCCCCAGCATTTT.

The chain employs TRBV18 and TRBJ1-1, with 9 nucleotides matching TRBD1. Germline V lookup: CDR1 KGHSH, CDR2 LQKENI. The J segment lost 3 bases and the V segment lost 5 bases, leaving 7 bases of the junction unmatched. This CDR3 contains 15 residues. CDR3 bases: TGTGCCAGCTCATCTACAGGGGGCGCCGACACTGAAGCTTTCTTT. Amino acid sequence: CASSSTGGADTEAFF.

The rearrangement links TRBV9 to TRBJ1-1; D is undetermined. The CDR3 is 14 residues long. Trimming removed 0 bases from V and 1 base from J, with 7 bases in between. From germline, CDR1 is SGDLS and CDR2 YYNGEE. The CDR3 protein is CASSVAYSNTEAFF. The CDR3 region has the DNA TGTGCCAGCAGCGTAGCGTATTCGAACACTGAAGCTTTCTTT.

The CDR3 DNA reads TGTGCCAGCTCGCAGACCGGGACAGGGGTGTCCACTGAAGCTTTCTTT. Translated, it gives CASSQTGTGVSTEAFF. The chain uses TRBV18 and TRBJ1-1; 10 bases align to TRBD1. This CDR3 contains 16 residues. J lost 4 bases, V lost 6 bases, and 11 bases had no gene match. From germline, CDR1 is KGHSH and CDR2 LQKENI.

This clone showed up just once. CDR3 loop: CASSRAGSFYEQYF. CDR3 nucleotide sequence: TGTGCCAGTAGTAGAGCCGGGAGTTTCTACGAGCAGTACTTC. V is TRBV19 and J is TRBJ2-7, with a possible D match to TRBD2 (6 bases). Germline loops: CDR1 LNHDA, CDR2 SQIVND (reference sequence). V was pared by 4 bases and J by 3 bases, with 13 bases between. The CDR3 sequence is 14 residues long.

The rearrangement uses TRBV20-1 and TRBJ1-5, with a weak D call TRBD1 (5 bases). Trimming cost V 3 bases and J 10 bases, with 19 bases left between them. Germline V gives CDR1 DFQATT, CDR2 SNEGSKA (reference sequence). CDR3 length equals 14 residues. The CDR3 region is CSASKRQGTSPQHF. CDR3 DNA: TGCAGTGCTAGTAAGAGGCAGGGTACTTCTCCCCAGCATTTT.